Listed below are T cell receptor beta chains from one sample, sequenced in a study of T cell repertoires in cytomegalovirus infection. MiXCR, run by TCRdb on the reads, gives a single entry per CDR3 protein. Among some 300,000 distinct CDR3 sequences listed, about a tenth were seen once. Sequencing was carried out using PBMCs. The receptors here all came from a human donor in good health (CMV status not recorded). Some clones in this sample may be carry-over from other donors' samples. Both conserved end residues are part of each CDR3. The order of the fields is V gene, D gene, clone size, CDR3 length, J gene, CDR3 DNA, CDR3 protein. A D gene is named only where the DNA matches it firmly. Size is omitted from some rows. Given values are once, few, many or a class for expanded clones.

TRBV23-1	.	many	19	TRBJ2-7	TGCGCCAGCAGTCAATCCGCAGGGAAGGACTCGGGGCCGGGCTACGAGCAGTACTTC	CASSQSAGKDSGPGYEQYF
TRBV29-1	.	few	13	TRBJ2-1	TGCAGCGTGGCGGGACAGAGAGGGAATGAGCAGTTCTTC	CSVAGQRGNEQFF
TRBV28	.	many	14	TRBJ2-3	TGTGCCAGCAGTGCGGACAGTTCCACAGATACGCAGTATTTT	CASSADSSTDTQYF
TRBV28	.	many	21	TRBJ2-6	TGTGCCAGCAGCCCCCAGGGGTATGGGGGGGACGAGGGCTCTGGGGCCAACGTCCTGACTTTC	CASSPQGYGGDEGSGANVLTF
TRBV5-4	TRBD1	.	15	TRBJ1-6	TGTGCCAGCAGCCTCGGGACAGCTAATAATTCACCCCTCCACTTT	CASSLGTANNSPLHF
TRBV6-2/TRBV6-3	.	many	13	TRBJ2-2	TGTGCCAGCAGCTACGTTAACACCGGGGAGCTGTTTTTT	CASSYVNTGELFF
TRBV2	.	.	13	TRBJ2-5	TGTGCCAGCAGTGAGCACCGACAAGAGACCCAGTACTTC	CASSEHRQETQYF
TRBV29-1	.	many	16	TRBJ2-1	TGCAGCGTTGAAGAAGATGGACAAGGGCGCTACAATGAGCAGTTCTTC	CSVEEDGQGRYNEQFF
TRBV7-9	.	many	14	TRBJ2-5	TGTGCCAGCAGCTTATACTCTAACCAAGAGACCCAGTACTTC	CASSLYSNQETQYF
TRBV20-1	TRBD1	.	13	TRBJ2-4	TGCAGTGCACCGGGACAGGGACCGGACATTCAGTACTTC	CSAPGQGPDIQYF
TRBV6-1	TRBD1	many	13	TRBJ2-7	TGTGCCAGCAGGGGACAGGGGAGATACGAGCAGTACTTC	CASRGQGRYEQYF
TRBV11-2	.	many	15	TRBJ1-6	TGTGCCAGCAGCCCCCGCGAGGGCAGAAATTCACCCCTCCACTTT	CASSPREGRNSPLHF
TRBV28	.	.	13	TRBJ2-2	TGTGCCAGCAGTTTAATGAGCACCGGGGAGCTGTTTTTT	CASSLMSTGELFF
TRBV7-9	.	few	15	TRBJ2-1	TGTGCCAGCACTACCGTGGGGCTGGAATACAATGAGCAGTTCTTC	CASTTVGLEYNEQFF
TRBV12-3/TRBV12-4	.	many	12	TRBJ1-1	TGTGCCAGCGCGGGGCCGAACACTGAAGCTTTCTTT	CASAGPNTEAFF
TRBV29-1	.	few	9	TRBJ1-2	TGCAGCGTTATCCTCGGCGAGAGCTTC	CSVILGESF
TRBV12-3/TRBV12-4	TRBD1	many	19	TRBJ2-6	TGTGCCAGCAGTTCAACCCCCTTGACAGGGAGTATTGGGGCCAACGTCCTGACTTTC	CASSSTPLTGSIGANVLTF
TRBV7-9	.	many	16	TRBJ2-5	TGTGCCAGCAGCTTAGGCATGGGGGCCGCACAAGAGACCCAGTACTTC	CASSLGMGAAQETQYF
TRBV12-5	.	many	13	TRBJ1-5	TGTGCTAGTAGAGGAGAAGGTGTTCAGCCCCAGCATTTT	CASRGEGVQPQHF
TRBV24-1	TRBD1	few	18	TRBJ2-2	TGTGCCACCAGTGATTTCCCCCGGGACAGAAAGGTTACCGGGGAGCTGTTTTTT	CATSDFPRDRKVTGELFF
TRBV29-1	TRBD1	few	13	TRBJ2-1	TGCAGCGGTGACAGGGGCGGATACAATGAGCAGTTCTTC	CSGDRGGYNEQFF
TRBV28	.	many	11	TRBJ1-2	.	CASSTSRSYTF
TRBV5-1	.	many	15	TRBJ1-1	TGCGCCAGCAGCTTGGGTGAGGGGGAGAACACTGAAGCTTTCTTT	CASSLGEGENTEAFF
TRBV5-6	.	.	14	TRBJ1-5	TGTGCCAGCAGCTTGTCCCCTGACCTTCAGCCCCAGCATTTT	CASSLSPDLQPQHF
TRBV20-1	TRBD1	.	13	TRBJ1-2	TGCAGTGCTAGCAGACAGGGGTTGTATGGCTACACCTTC	CSASRQGLYGYTF
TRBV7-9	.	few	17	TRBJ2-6	TGTGCCAGCAGCTCCGGTCCCGGTCCAGCTGGGGCCAACGTCCTGACTTTC	CASSSGPGPAGANVLTF
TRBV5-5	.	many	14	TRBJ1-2	TGTGCCAGCAGCTTCCTGACTCAATTCGCGGGCTACACCTTC	CASSFLTQFAGYTF
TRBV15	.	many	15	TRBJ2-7	TGTGCCACCAGCAGCCCCCAGACTGCCTCCTACGAGCAGTACTTC	CATSSPQTASYEQYF
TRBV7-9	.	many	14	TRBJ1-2	TGTGCCAGCAGCTTAGGCTCCCCAATGGGTGGCTACACCTTC	CASSLGSPMGGYTF